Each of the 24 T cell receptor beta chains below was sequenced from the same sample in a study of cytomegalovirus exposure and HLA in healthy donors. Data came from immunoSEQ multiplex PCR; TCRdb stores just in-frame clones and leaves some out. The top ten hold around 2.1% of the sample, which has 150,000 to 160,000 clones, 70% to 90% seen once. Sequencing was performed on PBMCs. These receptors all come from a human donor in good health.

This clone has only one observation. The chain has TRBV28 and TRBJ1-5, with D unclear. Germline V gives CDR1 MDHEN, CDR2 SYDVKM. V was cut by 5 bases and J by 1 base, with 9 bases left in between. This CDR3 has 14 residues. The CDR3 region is CASSPPGSNQPQHF. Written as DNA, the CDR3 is TGTGCCAGCAGTCCACCCGGGAGCAATCAGCCCCAGCATTTT. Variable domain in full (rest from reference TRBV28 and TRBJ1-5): DVKVTQSSRYLVKRTGEKVFLECVQDMDHENMFWYRQDPGLGLRLIYFSYDVKMKEKGDIPEGYSVSREKKERFSLILESASTNQTSMYLCASSPPGSNQPQHFGDGTRLSIL.

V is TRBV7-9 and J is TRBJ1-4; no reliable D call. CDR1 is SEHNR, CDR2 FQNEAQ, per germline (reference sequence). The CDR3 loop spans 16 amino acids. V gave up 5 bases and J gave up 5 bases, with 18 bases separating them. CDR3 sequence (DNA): TGTGCCAGCAGCCAAGACCCCGGACTACCGAATGAAAAACTGTTTTTT. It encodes CASSQDPGLPNEKLFF.

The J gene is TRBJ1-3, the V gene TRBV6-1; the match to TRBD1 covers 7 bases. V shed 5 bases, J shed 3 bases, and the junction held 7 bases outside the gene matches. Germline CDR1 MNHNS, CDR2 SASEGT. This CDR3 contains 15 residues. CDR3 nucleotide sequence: TGTGCCAGCAGTAGGACGACAGGGCTTGGAAACACCATATATTTT. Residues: CASSRTTGLGNTIYF.

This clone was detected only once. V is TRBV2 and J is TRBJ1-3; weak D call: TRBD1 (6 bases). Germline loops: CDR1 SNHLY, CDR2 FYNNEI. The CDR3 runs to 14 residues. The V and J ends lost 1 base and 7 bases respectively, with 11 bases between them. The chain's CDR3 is CASSEDRVRNTIYF. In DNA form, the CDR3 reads TGTGCCAGCAGTGAAGACAGGGTGAGGAACACCATATATTTT.

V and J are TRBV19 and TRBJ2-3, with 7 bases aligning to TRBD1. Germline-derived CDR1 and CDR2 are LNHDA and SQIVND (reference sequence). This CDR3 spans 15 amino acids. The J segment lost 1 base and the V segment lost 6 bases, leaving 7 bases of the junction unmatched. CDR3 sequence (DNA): TGTGCCAGTAGCCGACAGGGCGACGGCACAGATACGCAGTATTTT. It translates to CASSRQGDGTDTQYF.

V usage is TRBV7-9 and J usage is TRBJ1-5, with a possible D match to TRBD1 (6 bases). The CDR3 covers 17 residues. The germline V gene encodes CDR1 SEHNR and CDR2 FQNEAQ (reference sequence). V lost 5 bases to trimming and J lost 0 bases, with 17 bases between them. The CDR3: CASSRGQGVFSNQPQHF. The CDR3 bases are TGTGCCAGCAGCCGGGGACAAGGGGTTTTTAGCAATCAGCCCCAGCATTTT.

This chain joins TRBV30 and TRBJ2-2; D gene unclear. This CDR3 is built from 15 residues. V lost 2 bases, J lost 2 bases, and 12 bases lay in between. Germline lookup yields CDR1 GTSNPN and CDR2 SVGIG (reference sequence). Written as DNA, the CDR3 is TGTGCCTGGAGTTCAGATCAGGTTAACACCGGGGAGCTGTTTTTT. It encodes CAWSSDQVNTGELFF.

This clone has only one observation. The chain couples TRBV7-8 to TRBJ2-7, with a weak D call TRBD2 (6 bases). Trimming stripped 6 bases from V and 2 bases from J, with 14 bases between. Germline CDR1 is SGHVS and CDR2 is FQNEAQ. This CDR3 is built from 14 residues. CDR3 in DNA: TGTGCCAGCAGACCGGCGGGGATCACCTACGAGCAGTACTTC. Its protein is CASRPAGITYEQYF.

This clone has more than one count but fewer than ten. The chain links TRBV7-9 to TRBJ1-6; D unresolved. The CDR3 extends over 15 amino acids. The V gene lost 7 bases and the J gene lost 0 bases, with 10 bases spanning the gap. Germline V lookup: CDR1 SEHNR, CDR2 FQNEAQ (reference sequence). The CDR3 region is CASIGESSYNSPLHF. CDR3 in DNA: TGTGCCAGCATCGGTGAGAGCTCCTATAATTCACCCCTCCACTTT. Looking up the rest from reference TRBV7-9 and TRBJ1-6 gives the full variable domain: DTGVSQNPRHKITKRGQNVTFRCDPISEHNRLYWYRQTLGQGPEFLTYFQNEAQLEKSRLLSDRFSAERPKGSFSTLEIQRTEQGDSAMYLCASIGESSYNSPLHFGNGTRLTVT.

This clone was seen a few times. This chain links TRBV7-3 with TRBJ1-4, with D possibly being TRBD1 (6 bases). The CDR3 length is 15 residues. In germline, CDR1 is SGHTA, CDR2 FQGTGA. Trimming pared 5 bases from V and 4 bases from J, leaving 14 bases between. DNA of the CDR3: TGTGCCAGCAGCCTAGGCAGGGGACGTAATGAAAAACTGTTTTTT. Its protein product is CASSLGRGRNEKLFF.

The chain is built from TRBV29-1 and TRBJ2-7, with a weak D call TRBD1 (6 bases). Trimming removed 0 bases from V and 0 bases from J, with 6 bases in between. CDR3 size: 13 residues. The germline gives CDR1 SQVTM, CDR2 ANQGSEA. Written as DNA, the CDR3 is TGCAGCGTTGAAGAAGGGGGCTCCTACGAGCAGTACTTC. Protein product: CSVEEGGSYEQYF.

CDR3 sequence: CASSSTGGRYNEQFF. DNA for the CDR3: TGTGCCAGCAGCTCGACAGGGGGCCGATACAATGAGCAGTTCTTC. The V and J genes are TRBV13 and TRBJ2-1, with 10 bases that match TRBD1. V shed 4 bases, J shed 4 bases, and the junction held 4 bases outside the gene matches. Germline assignment: CDR1 PRHDT and CDR2 FYEKMQ (reference sequence). There are 15 residues in the CDR3.

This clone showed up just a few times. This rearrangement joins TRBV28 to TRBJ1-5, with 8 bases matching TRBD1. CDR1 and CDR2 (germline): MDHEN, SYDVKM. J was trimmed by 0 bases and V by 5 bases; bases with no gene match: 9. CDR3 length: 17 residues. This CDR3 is CASSLSDRANSNQPQHF. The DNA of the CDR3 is TGTGCCAGCAGTCTATCGGACAGGGCCAATAGCAATCAGCCCCAGCATTTT.

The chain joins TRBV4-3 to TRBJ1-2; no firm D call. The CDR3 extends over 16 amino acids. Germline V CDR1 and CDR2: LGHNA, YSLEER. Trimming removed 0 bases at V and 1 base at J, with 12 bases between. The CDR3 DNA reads TGCGCCAGCAGCCAAGACACCCAGGCTAATAACTATGGCTACACCTTC. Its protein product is CASSQDTQANNYGYTF.

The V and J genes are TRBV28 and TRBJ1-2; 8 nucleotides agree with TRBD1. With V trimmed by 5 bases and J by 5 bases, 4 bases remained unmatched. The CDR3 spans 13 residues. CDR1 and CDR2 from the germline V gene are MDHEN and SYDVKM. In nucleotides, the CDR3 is TGTGCCAGCAGTGCCCGGACAGGGTATGGCTACACCTTC. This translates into CASSARTGYGYTF.

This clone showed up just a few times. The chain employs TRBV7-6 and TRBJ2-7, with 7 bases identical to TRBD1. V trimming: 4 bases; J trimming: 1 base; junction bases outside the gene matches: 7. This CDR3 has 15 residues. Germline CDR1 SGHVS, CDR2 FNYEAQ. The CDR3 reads CASSSQGSKSYEQYF. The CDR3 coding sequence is TGTGCCAGCAGCTCACAGGGGTCCAAGTCCTACGAGCAGTACTTC.

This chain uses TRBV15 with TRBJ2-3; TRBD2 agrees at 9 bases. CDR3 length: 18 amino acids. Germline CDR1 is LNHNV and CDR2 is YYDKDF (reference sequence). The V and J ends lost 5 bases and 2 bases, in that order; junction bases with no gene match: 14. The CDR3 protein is CATSYPNRAGGPTDTQYF. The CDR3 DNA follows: TGTGCCACCAGCTATCCTAATCGGGCGGGAGGGCCCACAGATACGCAGTATTTT. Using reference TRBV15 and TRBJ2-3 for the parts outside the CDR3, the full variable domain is DAMVIQNPRYQVTQFGKPVTLSCSQTLNHNVMYWYQQKSSQAPKLLFHYYDKDFNNEADTPDNFQSRRPNTSFCFLDIRSPGLGDTAMYLCATSYPNRAGGPTDTQYFGPGTRLTVL.

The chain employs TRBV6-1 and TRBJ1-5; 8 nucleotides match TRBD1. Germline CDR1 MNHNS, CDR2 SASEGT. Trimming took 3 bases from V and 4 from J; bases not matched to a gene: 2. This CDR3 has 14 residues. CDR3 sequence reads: CASSENRGNQPQHF. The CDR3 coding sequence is TGTGCCAGCAGTGAGAACAGGGGGAATCAGCCCCAGCATTTT.

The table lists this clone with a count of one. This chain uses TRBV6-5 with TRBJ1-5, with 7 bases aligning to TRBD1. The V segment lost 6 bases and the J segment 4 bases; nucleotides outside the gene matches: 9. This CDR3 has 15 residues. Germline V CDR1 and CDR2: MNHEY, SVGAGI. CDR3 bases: TGTGCCAGCAGCCGGGGACAGAGGGGAAATCAGCCCCAGCATTTT. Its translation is CASSRGQRGNQPQHF.

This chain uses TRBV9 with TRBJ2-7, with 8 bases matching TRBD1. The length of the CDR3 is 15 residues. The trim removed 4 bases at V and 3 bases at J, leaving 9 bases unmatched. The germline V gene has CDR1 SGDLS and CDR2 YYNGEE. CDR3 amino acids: CASSPQGQEVYEQYF. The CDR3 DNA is TGTGCCAGCAGCCCCCAGGGACAGGAGGTCTACGAGCAGTACTTC.

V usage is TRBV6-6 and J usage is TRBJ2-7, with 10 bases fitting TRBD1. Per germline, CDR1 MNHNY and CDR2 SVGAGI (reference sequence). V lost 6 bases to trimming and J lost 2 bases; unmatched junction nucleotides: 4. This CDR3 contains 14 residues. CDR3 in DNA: TGTGCCAGCAGGAGGGGACAGGGGACCTACGAGCAGTACTTC. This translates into CASRRGQGTYEQYF.

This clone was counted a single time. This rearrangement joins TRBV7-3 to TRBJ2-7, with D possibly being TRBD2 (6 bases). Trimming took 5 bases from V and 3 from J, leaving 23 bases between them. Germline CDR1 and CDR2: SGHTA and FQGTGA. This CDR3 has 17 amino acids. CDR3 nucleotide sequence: TGTGCCAGCAGCCCTAGGGTAAATAGCGGAGGCATCTACGAGCAGTACTTC. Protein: CASSPRVNSGGIYEQYF.

The CDR3 nucleotides are TGCGCCAGCAGCCAAGCCTCGGGACTTTCCTACGAGCAGTACTTC. Its protein product is CASSQASGLSYEQYF. The chain links TRBV4-1 to TRBJ2-7; perhaps TRBD2 as D (6 bases). The V gene's germline CDR1 is MGHRA and CDR2 YSYEKL. This CDR3 is built from 15 residues. The V end was cut by 1 base, the J end by 1 base, with 11 bases between.

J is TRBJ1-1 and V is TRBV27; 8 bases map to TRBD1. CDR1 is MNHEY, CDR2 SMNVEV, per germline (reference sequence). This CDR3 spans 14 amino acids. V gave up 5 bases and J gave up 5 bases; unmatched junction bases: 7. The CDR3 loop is CASSRTGIKTEAFF. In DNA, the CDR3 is TGTGCCAGCAGTCGGACAGGGATAAAGACTGAAGCTTTCTTT.